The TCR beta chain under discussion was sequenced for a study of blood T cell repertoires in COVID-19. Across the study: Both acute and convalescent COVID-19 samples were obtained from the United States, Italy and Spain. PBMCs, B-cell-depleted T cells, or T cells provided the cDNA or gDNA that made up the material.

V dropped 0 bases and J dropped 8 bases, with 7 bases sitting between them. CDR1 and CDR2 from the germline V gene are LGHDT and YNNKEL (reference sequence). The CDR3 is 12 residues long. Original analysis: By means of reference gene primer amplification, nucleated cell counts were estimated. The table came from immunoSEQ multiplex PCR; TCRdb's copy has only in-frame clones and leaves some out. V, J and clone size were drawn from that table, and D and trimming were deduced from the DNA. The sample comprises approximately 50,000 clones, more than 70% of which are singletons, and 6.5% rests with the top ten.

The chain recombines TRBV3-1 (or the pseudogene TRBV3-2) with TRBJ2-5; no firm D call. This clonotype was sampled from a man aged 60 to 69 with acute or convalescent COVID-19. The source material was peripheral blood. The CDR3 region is CASSQDLSTQYF. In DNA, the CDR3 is TGTGCCAGCAGCCAAGATCTGAGCACCCAGTACTTC.